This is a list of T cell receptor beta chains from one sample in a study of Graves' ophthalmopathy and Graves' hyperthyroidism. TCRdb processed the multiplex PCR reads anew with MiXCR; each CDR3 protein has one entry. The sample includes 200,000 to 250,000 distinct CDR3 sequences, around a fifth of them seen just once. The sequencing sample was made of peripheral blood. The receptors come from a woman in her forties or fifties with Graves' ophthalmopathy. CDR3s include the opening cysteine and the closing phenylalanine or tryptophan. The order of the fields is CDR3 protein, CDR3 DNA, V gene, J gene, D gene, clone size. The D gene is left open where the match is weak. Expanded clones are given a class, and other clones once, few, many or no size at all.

CDR3 protein: CAWSVLESGRDYNEQFF; CDR3 DNA: TGTGCCTGGAGTGTACTTGAGAGCGGGAGAGACTACAATGAGCAGTTCTTC; V gene: TRBV30; J gene: TRBJ2-1; D gene: TRBD2; clone size: many
CDR3 protein: CASSLGGSSNQPQHF; CDR3 DNA: TGTGCCAGCAGTTTGGGGGGGAGCAGCAATCAGCCCCAGCATTTT; V gene: TRBV12-3/TRBV12-4; J gene: TRBJ1-5; D gene: NA; clone size: many
CDR3 protein: CASSTTTVNTEAFF; CDR3 DNA: TGTGCCAGCAGCACGACGACAGTGAACACTGAAGCTTTCTTT; V gene: TRBV6-1; J gene: TRBJ1-1; D gene: NA; clone size: NA
CDR3 protein: CASSYSGRDNSPLHF; CDR3 DNA: TGTGCCAGCAGTTACTCGGGACGGGATAATTCACCCCTCCACTTT; V gene: TRBV6-5; J gene: TRBJ1-6; D gene: NA; clone size: many
CDR3 protein: CAWSVAGGSYEQYF; CDR3 DNA: TGTGCCTGGAGTGTAGCGGGAGGCTCCTACGAGCAGTACTTC; V gene: TRBV30; J gene: TRBJ2-7; D gene: TRBD2; clone size: many
CDR3 protein: CASSYLPTGNTEAFF; CDR3 DNA: TGTGCCAGCAGTTACCTCCCGACGGGGAACACTGAAGCTTTCTTT; V gene: TRBV6-5; J gene: TRBJ1-1; D gene: NA; clone size: many
CDR3 protein: CASSIGQGKVQETQYF; CDR3 DNA: TGTGCCAGCAGCATCGGACAGGGGAAAGTCCAAGAGACCCAGTACTTC; V gene: TRBV6-2/TRBV6-3; J gene: TRBJ2-5; D gene: TRBD1; clone size: NA
CDR3 protein: CASSIGHSTQYF; CDR3 DNA: TGTGCCAGCAGCATTGGGCACTCGACCCAGTACTTC; V gene: TRBV28; J gene: TRBJ2-5; D gene: NA; clone size: many
CDR3 protein: CASSPGGGYTYEQYF; CDR3 DNA: TGTGCCAGCAGCCCGGGGGGAGGTTATACCTACGAGCAGTACTTC; V gene: TRBV11-2; J gene: TRBJ2-7; D gene: TRBD2; clone size: NA
CDR3 protein: CASSDSGDSRNYGYTF; CDR3 DNA: TGTGCCAGCAGTGACTCGGGGGACAGCAGAAACTATGGCTACACCTTC; V gene: TRBV6-4; J gene: TRBJ1-2; D gene: TRBD1; clone size: many
CDR3 protein: CASSLRAGVGEQYF; CDR3 DNA: TGCGCCAGCAGCTTAAGAGCGGGAGTAGGCGAGCAGTACTTC; V gene: TRBV5-1; J gene: TRBJ2-7; D gene: TRBD2; clone size: many
CDR3 protein: CASSDEDSSQETQYF; CDR3 DNA: TGTGCCAGCAGTGACGAAGATTCCTCCCAAGAGACCCAGTACTTC; V gene: TRBV6-1; J gene: TRBJ2-5; D gene: NA; clone size: many
CDR3 protein: CASSLGRPSWGETQYF; CDR3 DNA: TGTGCCAGCAGCTTAGGGCGACCCAGCTGGGGGGAGACCCAGTACTTC; V gene: TRBV7-9; J gene: TRBJ2-5; D gene: NA; clone size: NA
CDR3 protein: CASSRDRAHQPQHF; CDR3 DNA: TGTGCCAGCAGTAGGGACAGGGCCCATCAGCCCCAGCATTTT; V gene: TRBV28; J gene: TRBJ1-5; D gene: TRBD1; clone size: NA
CDR3 protein: CASSLQRSAGELFF; CDR3 DNA: TGCGCCAGCAGCTTGCAACGATCTGCCGGGGAGCTGTTTTTT; V gene: TRBV5-1; J gene: TRBJ2-2; D gene: NA; clone size: NA
CDR3 protein: CASSRGDGTEAFF; CDR3 DNA: TGTGCCAGCAGCCGAGGGGATGGCACTGAAGCTTTCTTT; V gene: TRBV9; J gene: TRBJ1-1; D gene: NA; clone size: many
CDR3 protein: CASSRRGGAQETQYF; CDR3 DNA: TGTGCCAGCAGCCGAAGAGGAGGGGCCCAAGAGACCCAGTACTTC; V gene: TRBV7-3; J gene: TRBJ2-5; D gene: NA; clone size: few
CDR3 protein: CASSLGGIYGYTF; CDR3 DNA: TGTGCCAGCAGCCTGGGGGGAATCTATGGCTACACCTTC; V gene: TRBV14; J gene: TRBJ1-2; D gene: NA; clone size: many
CDR3 protein: CVSSPRAGANTEAFF; CDR3 DNA: TGTGTCAGCAGCCCCCGGGCGGGGGCGAACACTGAAGCTTTCTTT; V gene: TRBV7-9; J gene: TRBJ1-1; D gene: NA; clone size: NA
CDR3 protein: CASSDRDTFSGSPLHF; CDR3 DNA: TGCGCCAGCAGCGACCGGGACACTTTTTCGGGTTCACCCCTCCACTTT; V gene: TRBV4-1; J gene: TRBJ1-6; D gene: NA; clone size: NA
CDR3 protein: CASMLGQGDIGELFF; CDR3 DNA: TGCGCCAGCATGCTCGGACAGGGGGATATCGGGGAGCTGTTTTTT; V gene: TRBV5-1; J gene: TRBJ2-2; D gene: TRBD1; clone size: few
CDR3 protein: CASSPSGGANYGYTF; CDR3 DNA: TGTGCCAGCAGCCCATCCGGAGGAGCTAACTATGGCTACACCTTC; V gene: TRBV7-8; J gene: TRBJ1-2; D gene: NA; clone size: many
CDR3 protein: CASTQAGGRAGETQYF; CDR3 DNA: TGTGCCAGCACCCAAGCTGGCGGGAGGGCCGGTGAGACCCAGTACTTC; V gene: TRBV3-1; J gene: TRBJ2-5; D gene: TRBD2; clone size: NA
CDR3 protein: CASSYDRHANYGYTF; CDR3 DNA: TGTGCCAGTAGTTACGACAGACATGCTAACTATGGCTACACCTTC; V gene: TRBV19; J gene: TRBJ1-2; D gene: NA; clone size: many
CDR3 protein: CSARERTSGEQYF; CDR3 DNA: TGCAGTGCTAGAGAAAGGACCTCTGGCGAGCAGTACTTC; V gene: TRBV20-1; J gene: TRBJ2-7; D gene: NA; clone size: many
CDR3 protein: CASGFYLDTEETQYF; CDR3 DNA: TGTGCTAGTGGTTTCTACTTGGACACTGAAGAGACCCAGTACTTC; V gene: TRBV12-5; J gene: TRBJ2-5; D gene: NA; clone size: NA